Below, 18 T cell receptor beta chains from the same sample are listed, as sequenced in a study of T cells in Graves' hyperthyroidism and ophthalmopathy. Amplified TCR beta CDR3 regions derived from RNA transcripts. TCR CDR3 regions were first amplified by RT-PCR with HTBI primers. In TCRdb, the multiplex PCR reads were re-called with MiXCR into one record per CDR3 protein. The data hold hundreds of thousands of distinct CDR3 sequences, with 40% to 55% observed a single time. Sequencing used peripheral blood or thyroid tissue (not recorded which). Receptors were obtained from an adult man with Graves' disease, either hyperthyroidism or ophthalmopathy (not recorded which).

This clonotype was seen many times. V and J are TRBV2 and TRBJ2-5, with unresolved D. In germline, CDR1 is SNHLY, CDR2 FYNNEI. V was trimmed by 2 bases and J by 2 bases, leaving 6 bases between them. The length of the CDR3 is 13 residues. This CDR3 reads CASSEQFQETQYF. CDR3 sequence (DNA): TGTGCCAGCAGTGAACAGTTTCAAGAGACCCAGTACTTC.

This chain links TRBV11-1 with TRBJ1-1; D is unresolved. The V end was cut by 5 bases, the J end by 1 base, with 8 bases between. This CDR3 is 13 amino acids long. CDR1 SGHAT and CDR2 FQDESV come from the germline V gene (reference sequence). Here the CDR3 reads CASSPWRNTEAFF. The CDR3 DNA reads as TGTGCCAGCAGCCCATGGAGGAACACTGAAGCTTTCTTT.

This clonotype has a handful of counts. The chain couples TRBV20-1 to TRBJ2-7; D perhaps matches TRBD2 (7 bases). The better agreement between TRBJ2-5 and the DNA end casts doubt on the J call. The germline gives CDR1 DFQATT, CDR2 SNEGSKA (reference sequence). CDR3 length: 15 amino acids. The CDR3: CSAGSPGGPQETQYF. Written as DNA, the CDR3 is TGCAGTGCTGGGTCGCCGGGGGGCCCCCAAGAGACCCAGTACTTC.

With respect to this clonotype: This could be a read error, since a much larger clone is one nucleotide away. The chain carries TRBV2 and TRBJ1-6; D may be TRBD1 (5 bases). V was cut by 4 bases and J by 13 bases, with 17 bases left in between. CDR3 size: 14 residues. CDR1 is SNHLY, CDR2 FYNNEI, per germline. The CDR3 spells CASSVRGRESPLHF. The DNA for the CDR3 is TGTGCCAGCAGTGTCCGGGGCAGGGAATCTCCCCTCCACTTT. Using reference TRBV2 and TRBJ1-6 for the parts outside the CDR3, the full variable domain is EPEVTQTPSHQVTQMGQEVILRCVPISNHLYFYWYRQILGQKVEFLVSFYNNEISEKSEIFDDQFSVERPDGSNFTLKIRSTKLEDSAMYFCASSVRGRESPLHFGNGTRLTVT.

The J gene is TRBJ2-7, the V gene TRBV7-2; possible D gene TRBD1, 6 bases. V was pared by 8 bases and J by 6 bases, with 20 bases between. This CDR3 is 14 amino acids long. The germline CDR1 and CDR2 sequences are SGHTA and FQGNSA. The CDR3 nucleotides read TGTGCCAGCTCACCAAACCCGGACAGTGCCGAGCAGTACTTC. Its protein is CASSPNPDSAEQYF.

This sequence joins TRBV15 and TRBJ2-6, with TRBD1 as a possible D gene (6 bases). The closer fit of TRBJ2-1 to the DNA end suggests the J call may be wrong. The CDR3 length is 14 residues. The germline V gene encodes CDR1 LNHNV and CDR2 YYDKDF (reference sequence). CDR3 DNA: TGTGCCACCAGCGCTTTGGGGGACATCAAAGGGCAGTTCTTC. This gives the protein CATSALGDIKGQFF.

At least ten counts were recorded for this clonotype. The chain uses TRBV9 and TRBJ2-5; possible D gene TRBD2, 6 bases. The CDR3 sequence is 15 residues long. Germline assignment: CDR1 SGDLS and CDR2 YYNGEE. With 1 base removed from V and 5 bases from J, the gap between germline ends came to 15 bases. This CDR3 reads CASSVSGAGLETQYF. The CDR3 region has the DNA TGTGCCAGCAGCGTATCTGGGGCGGGGTTGGAGACCCAGTACTTC.

The V and J genes are TRBV6-1 and TRBJ1-2; 11 nucleotides match TRBD1. Looked up from germline, CDR1 is MNHNS and CDR2 is SASEGT. The CDR3 has 15 residues. Trimming cost V 2 bases and J 7 bases; bases outside gene matches: 6. The CDR3 here is CASSESGQGAGGYTF. In nucleotides, the CDR3 is TGTGCCAGCAGTGAAAGCGGACAGGGGGCGGGTGGCTACACCTTC.

V and J are TRBV2 and TRBJ1-1, with 9 bases aligning to TRBD1. The V gene's germline CDR1 is SNHLY and CDR2 FYNNEI. V lost 8 bases to trimming and J lost 6 bases; unmatched junction nucleotides: 4. This CDR3 has 12 residues. CDR3 region: CASGTGYPEAFF. The CDR3 bases are TGTGCCAGCGGGACAGGGTACCCTGAAGCTTTCTTT.

This clonotype was recorded many times. V and J are TRBV19 and TRBJ2-7; D not certain. CDR1 LNHDA and CDR2 SQIVND come from the germline V gene (reference sequence). This CDR3 comprises 13 residues. The V end was cut by 3 bases, the J end by 7 bases, with 13 bases between. CDR3 sequence reads: CASSIGFPAEQYF. The CDR3 DNA reads as TGTGCCAGTAGTATCGGCTTCCCGGCTGAGCAGTACTTC.

The chain links TRBV20-1 to TRBJ1-2, with D possibly TRBD1 on 5 matching bases. This CDR3 is 16 amino acids long. V lost 4 bases and J 1 base, leaving 19 bases between the germline ends. Germline V gene sequence: CDR1 DFQATT, CDR2 SNEGSKA (reference sequence). In nucleotides, the CDR3 is TGCAGTGCTACGACAGTCGAGGCCCAGTTTAACTATGGCTACACCTTC. It codes for CSATTVEAQFNYGYTF.

This clonotype appeared a single time. The chain is built from TRBV20-1 and TRBJ2-7, with D possibly being TRBD1 or TRBD2 (5 bases each). Per the germline V gene, CDR1 is DFQATT and CDR2 is SNEGSKA (reference sequence). CDR3 size: 14 residues. Trimming removed 6 bases from V and 7 bases from J, with 22 bases in between. In nucleotides, the CDR3 is TGCAGTGCCCAAGGACGGCTTGGGGACCCGGAGCAGTACTTC. It yields the protein CSAQGRLGDPEQYF.

The J gene is TRBJ1-4, the V gene TRBV14; unclear D gene. The CDR3 extends over 17 amino acids. Germline V gene lookup returns CDR1 SGHDN and CDR2 FVKESK. Trimming stripped 0 bases from V and 0 bases from J, with 11 bases between. The chain's CDR3 is CASSQDPIGSTNEKLFF. CDR3 nucleotide sequence: TGTGCCAGCAGCCAAGATCCAATTGGGTCAACTAATGAAAAACTGTTTTTT.

The CDR3 sequence: CATSGQGTGELFF. CDR3 coding DNA: TGTGCCACCAGTGGGCAGGGGACCGGGGAGCTGTTTTTT. The genes are TRBV24-1 and TRBJ2-2, with D possibly TRBD1 on 6 matching bases. V was pared by 5 bases and J by 5 bases, with 8 bases between. Germline values: CDR1 KGHDR, CDR2 SFDVKD. The CDR3 is 13 residues long.

Turning to this clonotype: Just one base apart from a much larger clone, this may be a read error. The chain recombines TRBV10-3 with TRBJ2-5, with D hard to call. Germline V lookup: CDR1 ENHRY, CDR2 SYGVKD. This CDR3 is built from 13 residues. V dropped 1 base and J dropped 3 bases, with 6 bases sitting between them. The CDR3 loop reads CAISELREETQYF. DNA of the CDR3: TGTGCCATCAGTGAGTTGAGAGAAGAGACCCAGTACTTC.

The chain joins TRBV12-3 or TRBV12-4 to TRBJ1-3, with 8 bases matching TRBD1. V was pared by 6 bases and J by 4 bases, with 5 bases of the junction left unmatched. This CDR3 spans 14 amino acids. The DNA of the CDR3 is TGTGCCAGCAGGTTGGACAGGGTCGGAAACACCATATATTTT. It codes for CASRLDRVGNTIYF.

The rearrangement uses TRBV12-3 or TRBV12-4 and TRBJ1-4; tentatively, D is TRBD1 (5 bases). V was shortened by 5 bases and J by 10 bases, with 20 bases between the two germline ends. The CDR3 consists of 15 residues. The CDR3 sequence: CASSPLDGQVRKLFF. The CDR3 nucleotides are TGTGCCAGCAGTCCCCTCGACGGACAAGTAAGAAAACTGTTTTTT.

The chain couples TRBV7-8 to TRBJ2-7; 9 bases are shared with TRBD2. This CDR3 region has 16 residues. The ends lost 4 bases at V and 2 bases at J; junction bases unmatched: 9. Germline loops: CDR1 SGHVS, CDR2 FQNEAQ. CDR3 bases: TGTGCCAGCAGCTCCCCCGCGGGACTAGCTACCTACGAGCAGTACTTC. As protein: CASSSPAGLATYEQYF.